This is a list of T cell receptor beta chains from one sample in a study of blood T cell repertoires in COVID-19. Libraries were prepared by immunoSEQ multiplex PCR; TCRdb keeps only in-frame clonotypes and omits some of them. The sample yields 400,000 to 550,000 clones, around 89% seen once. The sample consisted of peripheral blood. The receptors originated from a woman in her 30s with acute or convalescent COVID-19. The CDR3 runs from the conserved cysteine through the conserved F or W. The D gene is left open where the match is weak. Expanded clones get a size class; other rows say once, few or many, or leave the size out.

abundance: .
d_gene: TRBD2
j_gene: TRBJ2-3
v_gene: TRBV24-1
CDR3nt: TGTGCCACCAGTGATTCAGGTAGCGGGGGGGCCGCAGATACGCAGTATTTT
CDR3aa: CATSDSGSGGAADTQYF

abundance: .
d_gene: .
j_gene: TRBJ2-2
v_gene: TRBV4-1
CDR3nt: TGCGCCAGCAGCCCCGAAAACCGGGGCGGGGAGCTGTTTTTT
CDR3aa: CASSPENRGGELFF

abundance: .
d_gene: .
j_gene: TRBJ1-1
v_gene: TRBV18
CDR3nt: TGTGCCAGCTCTTATAACAGGGCGGTCGGTGGAACTGAAGCTTTCTTT
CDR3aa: CASSYNRAVGGTEAFF

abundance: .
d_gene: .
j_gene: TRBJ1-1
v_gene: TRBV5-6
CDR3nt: TGTGCCAGCAGCTTGTGGGGAGGGGTGGTCACTGAAGCTTTCTTT
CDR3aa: CASSLWGGVVTEAFF

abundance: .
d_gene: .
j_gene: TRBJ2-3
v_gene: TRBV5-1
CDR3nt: TGCGCCAGCAGCTATTCGGCAGGTGGCACAGATACGCAGTATTTT
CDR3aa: CASSYSAGGTDTQYF

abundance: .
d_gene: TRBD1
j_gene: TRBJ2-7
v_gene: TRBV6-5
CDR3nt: TGTGCCAGCAGTTACTCGACAGGGGGCGGATACGAGCAGTACTTC
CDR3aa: CASSYSTGGGYEQYF

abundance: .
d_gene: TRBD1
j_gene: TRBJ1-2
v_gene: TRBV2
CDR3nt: TGTGCCAGCAGTGAAGGGTTAAGGGTCGTGAGGTTGGACAGGGACTATGGCTACACCTTC
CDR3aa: CASSEGLRVVRLDRDYGYTF

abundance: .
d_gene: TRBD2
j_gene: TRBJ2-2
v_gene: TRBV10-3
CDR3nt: TGTGCCATCAGGATTAGCGGGGGGGACACCGGGGAGCTGTTTTTT
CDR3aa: CAIRISGGDTGELFF

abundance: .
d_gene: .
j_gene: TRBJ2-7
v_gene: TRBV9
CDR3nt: TGTGCCAGCAGCCCCCGAGGCTACGAGCAGTACTTC
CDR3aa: CASSPRGYEQYF

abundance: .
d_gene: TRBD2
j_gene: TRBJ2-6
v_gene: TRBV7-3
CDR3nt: TGTGCCAGCAGCACTAACCCAGCGGGGGTTCTCTCTGGGGCCAACGTCCTGACTTTC
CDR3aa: CASSTNPAGVLSGANVLTF

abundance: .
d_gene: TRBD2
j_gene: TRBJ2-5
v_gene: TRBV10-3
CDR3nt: TGTGCCATCAGTGAGTCTCGTCCTAGCGGGGGGGAAGAGACCCAGTACTTC
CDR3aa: CAISESRPSGGEETQYF

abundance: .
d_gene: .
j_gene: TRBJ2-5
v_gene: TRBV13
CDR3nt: TGTGCCAGCAGCTATCAATCGGGCAGGGGTCTGACCCAGTACTTC
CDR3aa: CASSYQSGRGLTQYF

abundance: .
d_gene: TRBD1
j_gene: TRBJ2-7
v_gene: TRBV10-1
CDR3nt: TGCGCCAGCAGTGGCCACAGGGGCTTAAGCTCCTACGAGCAGTACTTC
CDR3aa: CASSGHRGLSSYEQYF

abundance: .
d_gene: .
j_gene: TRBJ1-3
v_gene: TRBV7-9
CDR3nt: TGTGCCAGCAGCTACGTGGGTGGCAGGCTCTCTGGAAACACCATATATTTT
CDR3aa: CASSYVGGRLSGNTIYF

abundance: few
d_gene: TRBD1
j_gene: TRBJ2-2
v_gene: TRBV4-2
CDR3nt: TGTGCCAGCAGCTATTCCCCGGGACAGAGCACCGGGGAGCTGTTTTTT
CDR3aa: CASSYSPGQSTGELFF

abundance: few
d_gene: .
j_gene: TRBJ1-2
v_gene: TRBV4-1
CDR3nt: TGCGCCAGCAGCCAAGATCAGGGTCACTATGGCTACACCTTC
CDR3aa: CASSQDQGHYGYTF

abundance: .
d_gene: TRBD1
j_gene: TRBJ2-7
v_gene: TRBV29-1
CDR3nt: TGCAGCGGGAGCGAGGGACAGGGTCGCGAGCAGTACTTC
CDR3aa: CSGSEGQGREQYF

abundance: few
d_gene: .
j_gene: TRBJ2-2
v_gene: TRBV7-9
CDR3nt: TGTGCCAGCAGCGAACAGCTGGCCGGGGAGCTGTTTTTT
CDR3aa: CASSEQLAGELFF

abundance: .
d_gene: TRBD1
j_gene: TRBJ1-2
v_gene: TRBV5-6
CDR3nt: TGTGCCAGCAGCTTGGGCCAGGGGGCTGGCTACACCTTC
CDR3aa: CASSLGQGAGYTF

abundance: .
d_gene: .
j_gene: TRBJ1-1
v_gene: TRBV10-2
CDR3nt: TGCGCCAGCAGTGAGTCTGGGGGAGGCACTGAAGCTTTCTTT
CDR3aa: CASSESGGGTEAFF

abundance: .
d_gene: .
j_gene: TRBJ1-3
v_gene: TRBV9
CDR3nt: TGTGCCAGCAGCGCCTCCGGGACTCTTGGAAACACCATATATTTT
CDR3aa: CASSASGTLGNTIYF

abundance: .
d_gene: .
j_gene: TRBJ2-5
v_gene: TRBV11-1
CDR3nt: TGTGCCAGCAGACCCGGCCGCAACGCGGGTGAGACCCAGTACTTC
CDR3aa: CASRPGRNAGETQYF

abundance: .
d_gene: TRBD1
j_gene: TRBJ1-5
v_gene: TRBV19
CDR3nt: TGTGCCAGTAGTTTCATACCGGGACAGGCTCAGCCCCAGCATTTT
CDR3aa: CASSFIPGQAQPQHF

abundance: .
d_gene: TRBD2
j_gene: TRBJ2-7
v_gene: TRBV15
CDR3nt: TGTGCCACCACCAGAGCGGGAAACACTAACTACGAGCAGTACTTC
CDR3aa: CATTRAGNTNYEQYF

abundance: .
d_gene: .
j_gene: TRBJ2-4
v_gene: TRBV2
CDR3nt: TGTGCCAGTCGGGATACTTTTATAGCCAAAAACATTCAGTACTTC
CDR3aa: CASRDTFIAKNIQYF

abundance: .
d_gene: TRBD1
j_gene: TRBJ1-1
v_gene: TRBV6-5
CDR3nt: TGTGCCAGCAGTTACTCTCAGGGGGCAGGCACTGAAGCTTTCTTT
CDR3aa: CASSYSQGAGTEAFF

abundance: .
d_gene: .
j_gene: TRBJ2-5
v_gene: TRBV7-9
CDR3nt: TGTGCCAGCAGCCTCCGACAGGTTCAAGAGACCCAGTACTTC
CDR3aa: CASSLRQVQETQYF

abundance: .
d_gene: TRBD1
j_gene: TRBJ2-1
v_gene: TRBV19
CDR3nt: TGTGCCAGTAAGGTTGGGCAGGGGGCCCACAATGAGCAGTTCTTC
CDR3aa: CASKVGQGAHNEQFF

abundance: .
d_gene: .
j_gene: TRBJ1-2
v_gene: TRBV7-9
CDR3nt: TGTGCCAGCAGCCCAGGACAAATCTATGGCTACACCTTC
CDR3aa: CASSPGQIYGYTF

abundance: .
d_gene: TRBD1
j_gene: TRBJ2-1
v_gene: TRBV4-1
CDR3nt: TGCGCCAGCAGCCAACGACAGGGTTTTAATGAGCAGTTCTTC
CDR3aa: CASSQRQGFNEQFF

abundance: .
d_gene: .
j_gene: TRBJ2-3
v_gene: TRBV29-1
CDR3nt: TGCAGCGTTGATGCGCCGCAAACAGATACGCAGTATTTT
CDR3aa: CSVDAPQTDTQYF

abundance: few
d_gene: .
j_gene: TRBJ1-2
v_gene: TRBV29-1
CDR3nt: TGCAGCGTTGAGAGAAAGTTCCTGGATGGCTACACCTTC
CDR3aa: CSVERKFLDGYTF

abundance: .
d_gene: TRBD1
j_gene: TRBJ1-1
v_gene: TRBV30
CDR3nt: TGTGCCTGGGAGAGACCCCGGGACAGGGGGAACACTGAAGCTTTCTTT
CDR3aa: CAWERPRDRGNTEAFF

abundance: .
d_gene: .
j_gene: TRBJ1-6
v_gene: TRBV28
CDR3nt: TGTGCCAGCCGGGTCTATACGGGACCCCTCCACTTT
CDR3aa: CASRVYTGPLHF

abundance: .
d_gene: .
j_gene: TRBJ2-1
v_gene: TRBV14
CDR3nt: TGTGCCAGCAGCCAAGCGGGGGGCTCCTCCTACAATGAGCAGTTCTTC
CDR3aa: CASSQAGGSSYNEQFF

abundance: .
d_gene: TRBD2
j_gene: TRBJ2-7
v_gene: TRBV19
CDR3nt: TGTGCCAGTAGGCTCATGGGGCTAGCGGAGGGAGCACTCTACGAGCAGTACTTC
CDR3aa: CASRLMGLAEGALYEQYF

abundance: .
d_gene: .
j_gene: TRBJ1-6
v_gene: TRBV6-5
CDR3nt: TGTGCCAGCTACAACCGGACAGCCCATAATTCACCCCTCCACTTT
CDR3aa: CASYNRTAHNSPLHF

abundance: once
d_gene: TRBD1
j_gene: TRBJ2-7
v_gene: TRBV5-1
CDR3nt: TGCGCCAGCAGCTTGGGGCATAGGACAGGGGGAAGCTACGAGCAGTACTTC
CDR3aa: CASSLGHRTGGSYEQYF